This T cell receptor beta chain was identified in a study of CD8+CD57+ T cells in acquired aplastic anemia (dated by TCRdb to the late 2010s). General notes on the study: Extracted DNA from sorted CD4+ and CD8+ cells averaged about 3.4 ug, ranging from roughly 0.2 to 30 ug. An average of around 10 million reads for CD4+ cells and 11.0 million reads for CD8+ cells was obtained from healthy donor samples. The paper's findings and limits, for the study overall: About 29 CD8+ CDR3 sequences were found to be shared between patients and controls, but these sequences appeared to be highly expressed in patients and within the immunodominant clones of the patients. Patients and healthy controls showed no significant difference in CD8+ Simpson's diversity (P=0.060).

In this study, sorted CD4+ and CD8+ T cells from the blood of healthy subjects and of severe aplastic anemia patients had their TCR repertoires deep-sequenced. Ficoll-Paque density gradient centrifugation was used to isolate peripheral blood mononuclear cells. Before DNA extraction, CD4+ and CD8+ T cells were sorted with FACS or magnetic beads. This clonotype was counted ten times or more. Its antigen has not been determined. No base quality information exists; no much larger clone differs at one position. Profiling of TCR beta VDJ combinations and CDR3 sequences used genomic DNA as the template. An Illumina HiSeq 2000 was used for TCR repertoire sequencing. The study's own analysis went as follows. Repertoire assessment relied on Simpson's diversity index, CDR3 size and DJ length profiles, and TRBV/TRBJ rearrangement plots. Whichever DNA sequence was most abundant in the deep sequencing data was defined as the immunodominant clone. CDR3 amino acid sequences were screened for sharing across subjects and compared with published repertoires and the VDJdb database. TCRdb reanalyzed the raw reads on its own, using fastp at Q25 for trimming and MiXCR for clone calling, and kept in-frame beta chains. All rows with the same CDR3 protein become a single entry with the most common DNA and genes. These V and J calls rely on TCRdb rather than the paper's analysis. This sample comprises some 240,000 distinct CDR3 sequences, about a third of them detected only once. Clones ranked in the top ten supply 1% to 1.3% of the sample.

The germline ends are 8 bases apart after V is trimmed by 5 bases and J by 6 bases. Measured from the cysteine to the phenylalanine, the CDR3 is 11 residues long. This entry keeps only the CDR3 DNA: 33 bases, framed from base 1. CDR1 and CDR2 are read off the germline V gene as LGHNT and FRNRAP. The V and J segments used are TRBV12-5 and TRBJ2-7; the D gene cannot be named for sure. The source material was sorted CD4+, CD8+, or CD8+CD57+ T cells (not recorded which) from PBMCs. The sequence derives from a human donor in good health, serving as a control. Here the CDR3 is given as CASGRVGEQYF. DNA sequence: TGTGCTAGTGGTCGCGTTGGCGAGCAGTACTTC.